This entry describes one T cell receptor (beta chain). The data belong to a study of T cell changes during pregnancy in multiple sclerosis. Germline CDR1 is MDHEN and CDR2 is SYDVKM. The V and J ends lost 2 bases and 2 bases, in that order; junction bases with no gene match: 8. The length of the CDR3 is 16 residues. Assay used: immunoSEQ multiplex PCR; TCRdb lists only in-frame clones, some missing. The profile shows about 80,000 clones, just over 90% of them singletons. The V gene is TRBV28, the J gene TRBJ2-7; 8 bases map to TRBD2. This receptor was obtained from a female donor with multiple sclerosis, enrolled in a pregnancy study. The sample was peripheral blood, taken before pregnancy. CDR3 DNA: TGTGCCAGCAGTTTACCGGGGGGGACGGCCCCCTACGAGCAGTACTTC. This translates into CASSLPGGTAPYEQYF.